Listed here are 30 T cell receptor beta chains from one sample, sequenced in a study of blood T cells in healthy people across ages. Primed by a sample-barcoded 5' primer and a J-beta primer mix, a second PCR proceeded for about 7 to 11 cycles. TCRdb redid the calling of the 5' RACE reads with MiXCR, one entry per CDR3 protein. This sample has 1.8 million or so distinct CDR3 sequences, with around 42% found just once. The sample comprised blood. These receptors came from a human donor in good health.

This clonotype was picked up a small number of times. The gene calls are TRBV4-1 and TRBJ1-5, with D possibly matching TRBD1 (5 bases). Germline-derived CDR1 and CDR2 are MGHRA and YSYEKL. V gave up 4 bases and J gave up 2 bases, with 12 bases separating them. This CDR3 region has 15 residues. CDR3 sequence reads: CASSRDYLGNQPQHF. The CDR3, as DNA: TGCGCCAGCAGCCGGGACTATTTGGGCAATCAGCCCCAGCATTTT.

This clonotype was seen a few times. J is TRBJ1-2 and V is TRBV4-3; D perhaps matches TRBD1 (5 bases). CDR3 length: 14 amino acids. V lost 0 bases and J 5 bases, leaving 10 bases between the germline ends. Germline CDR1 reads LGHNA; CDR2 reads YSLEER. The CDR3 is CASSQEWTPYGYTF. The CDR3 DNA reads as TGCGCCAGCAGCCAAGAATGGACACCGTATGGCTACACCTTC.

This clonotype was seen a few times. The CDR3 DNA sequence: TGCAGCGTAAGACCCTACTCACAAGAGACCCAGTACTTC. This sequence encodes CSVRPYSQETQYF. The V and J genes are TRBV29-1 and TRBJ2-5; D remains ambiguous. The CDR3 length is 13 residues. V lost 6 bases and J 2 bases, leaving 13 bases between the germline ends. The germline V gene has CDR1 SQVTM and CDR2 ANQGSEA.

This clonotype occurred a few times. This chain joins TRBV24-1 and TRBJ2-5, with TRBD1 matching over 8 bases. Germline CDR1 KGHDR, CDR2 SFDVKD. V lost 5 bases to trimming and J lost 4 bases; unmatched junction nucleotides: 2. This CDR3 spans 13 amino acids. The CDR3 sequence is CATSVTGGETQYF. CDR3 sequence (DNA): TGTGCCACCAGTGTCACAGGGGGAGAGACCCAGTACTTC.

This clonotype was seen many times. This sequence joins TRBV7-7 and TRBJ2-1; D is undetermined. Germline values: CDR1 SSHAT, CDR2 FNYEAQ (reference sequence). V was shortened by 7 bases and J by 9 bases, with 25 bases between the two germline ends. This CDR3 has 16 amino acids. The CDR3 is CASTPFSGGALFEQFF. For the CDR3, the DNA is TGTGCCAGCACCCCCTTCAGTGGCGGCGCACTTTTTGAGCAGTTCTTC.

This clonotype came up many times. The V call is TRBV6-6, the J call TRBJ2-7; 7 bases are a match to TRBD1. The CDR3 consists of 12 residues. CDR1 MNHNY and CDR2 SVGAGI come from the germline V gene (reference sequence). Unmatched junction bases numbered 2, after V lost 8 bases and J lost 1 base. CDR3 DNA sequence: TGTGCCAGCGGGGGACAGTCCTACGAGCAGTACTTC. Its protein is CASGGQSYEQYF.

The V and J genes are TRBV19 and TRBJ1-5; tentative D call: TRBD1 (5 bases). The V gene's germline CDR1 is LNHDA and CDR2 SQIVND (reference sequence). V was pared by 3 bases and J by 4 bases, with 25 bases between. The CDR3 contains 19 residues. This chain's CDR3 is CASSMLMESLGGINQPQHF. CDR3 nucleotide sequence: TGTGCCAGTAGTATGTTAATGGAGAGCCTTGGGGGTATTAATCAGCCCCAGCATTTT.

The table lists this clonotype with a few counts. The chain uses TRBV20-1 and TRBJ1-4; TRBD1 aligns across 9 bases. From germline, CDR1 is DFQATT and CDR2 SNEGSKA (reference sequence). V shed 4 bases and J 7 bases; nucleotides not matched to a gene: 7. The CDR3 extends over 14 amino acids. The CDR3 DNA reads as TGCAGTGCTACCCCCGGGACAGGGCTTGAAAAACTGTTTTTT. Its translation is CSATPGTGLEKLFF.

This sequence joins TRBV5-8 and TRBJ2-3; D gene unclear. Trimming took off 0 bases at V and 1 base at J, with 6 bases between the two ends. This CDR3 has 14 residues. Germline V CDR1 and CDR2: SGHTS, YDEGEE. This chain's CDR3 is CASSLAYRTDTQYF. The CDR3 nucleotides read TGTGCCAGCAGCTTGGCGTACCGCACAGATACGCAGTATTTT. The full variable domain, completed using reference TRBV5-8 and TRBJ2-3, is EAGVTQSPTHLIKTRGQQATLRCSPISGHTSVYWYQQALGLGLQFLLWYDEGEERNRGNFPPRFSGRQFPNYSSELNVNALELEDSALYLCASSLAYRTDTQYFGPGTRLTVL.

This chain links TRBV20-1 with TRBJ2-4; TRBD2 matches 8 bases. Germline V CDR1 and CDR2: DFQATT, SNEGSKA (reference sequence). Trimming at V came to 4 bases and at J to 13 bases, leaving 18 bases not matched to a gene. The CDR3 loop spans 15 amino acids. This CDR3 reads CSATTTAGDYNEQYF. Written as DNA, the CDR3 is TGCAGTGCTACCACAACAGCGGGGGACTACAATGAGCAGTACTTC.

This clonotype was recorded a few times. The chain employs TRBV11-1 and TRBJ2-1, with D uncertain. Germline assignment: CDR1 SGHAT and CDR2 FQDESV (reference sequence). The CDR3 has 15 residues. V dropped 5 bases and J dropped 0 bases, with 11 bases sitting between them. The CDR3 coding sequence is TGTGCCAGCAGCGTAACAGTGAGCTCCTACAATGAGCAGTTCTTC. The encoded protein is CASSVTVSSYNEQFF.

The chain carries TRBV27 and TRBJ2-7; D is unclear. CDR3 length: 14 amino acids. The germline CDR1 and CDR2 sequences are MNHEY and SMNVEV (reference sequence). V lost 2 bases and J lost 6, with 14 bases in between. CDR3 in amino acids: CASSLTVSGTEQYF. DNA for the CDR3: TGTGCCAGCAGTTTAACAGTTTCAGGTACCGAGCAGTACTTC.

The chain couples TRBV9 to TRBJ1-5; D not resolved. There are 15 residues in the CDR3. Germline lookup yields CDR1 SGDLS and CDR2 YYNGEE. Trimming removed 10 bases at V and 4 bases at J, with 21 bases between. The DNA of the CDR3 is TGTGCCCCGTGGGAGGGAAAGGAACCTAATCAGCCCCAGCATTTT. Translation: CAPWEGKEPNQPQHF.

This clonotype has a handful of counts. The rearrangement joins TRBV20-1 to TRBJ1-5; D remains unclear. The CDR3 runs to 12 residues. CDR1 and CDR2 from the germline V gene are DFQATT and SNEGSKA (reference sequence). Deletions cut 3 bases from V and 4 bases from J, with 7 bases between. DNA of the CDR3: TGCAGTGCTAGCGACACAAATCAGCCCCAGCATTTT. Its translation: CSASDTNQPQHF.

The chain has TRBV7-9 and TRBJ1-1, with D tentatively TRBD1 (5 bases). V was shortened by 0 bases and J by 5 bases, with 13 bases between the two germline ends. Germline assignment: CDR1 SEHNR and CDR2 FQNEAQ (reference sequence). This CDR3 has 15 residues. The CDR3 loop reads CASSLAWGDGTEAFF. The CDR3 DNA sequence: TGTGCCAGCAGCTTAGCGTGGGGGGATGGAACTGAAGCTTTCTTT.

In its sample, this clonotype was seen a few times. In DNA form, the CDR3 reads TGTGCCAGTAGTATACTTACCTACGAGCAGTACTTC. Its translation is CASSILTYEQYF. The chain uses TRBV19 and TRBJ2-7, with D hard to call. The CDR3 is 12 residues long. Trimming removed 2 bases at V and 2 bases at J, with 4 bases between. Per germline, CDR1 LNHDA and CDR2 SQIVND (reference sequence).

The rearrangement joins TRBV7-2 to TRBJ2-1; D might be TRBD2 (6 bases). CDR1 and CDR2 from the germline V gene are SGHTA and FQGNSA. The CDR3 length is 15 residues. V lost 1 base to trimming and J lost 9 bases, with 16 bases between them. CDR3 nucleotides: TGTGCCAGCAGCTTAGATTCTAGTTACGGGGGTGAGCAGTTCTTC. Residues: CASSLDSSYGGEQFF. Looking up the rest from reference TRBV7-2 and TRBJ2-1 gives the full variable domain: GAGVSQSPSNKVTEKGKDVELRCDPISGHTALYWYRQSLGQGLEFLIYFQGNSAPDKSGLPSDRFSAERTGGSVSTLTIQRTQQEDSAVYLCASSLDSSYGGEQFFGPGTRLTVL.

The gene calls are TRBV5-1 and TRBJ2-6, with D tentatively TRBD1 (6 bases). Trimming removed 5 bases from V and 3 bases from J, with 12 bases in between. CDR1 is SGHRS, CDR2 YFSETQ, per germline. This CDR3 contains 15 residues. CDR3 protein: CASSLNRVGANVLTF. DNA for the CDR3: TGCGCCAGCAGTTTGAACAGGGTTGGGGCCAACGTCCTGACTTTC.

This clonotype was picked up a small number of times. The chain links TRBV5-1 to TRBJ2-1, with 9 bases matching TRBD2. J lost 8 bases, V lost 2 bases, and 8 bases had no gene match. This CDR3 comprises 15 residues. Germline V lookup: CDR1 SGHRS, CDR2 YFSETQ. In DNA form, the CDR3 reads TGCGCCAGCAGCTTTCCGCTAGCGGGGCGGGATGAGCAGTTCTTC. Its translation: CASSFPLAGRDEQFF.

The rearrangement joins TRBV20-1 to TRBJ2-1, with a weak D call TRBD1 (8 bases). This CDR3 is built from 15 residues. Trimming cost V 5 bases and J 5 bases, with 19 bases left between them. Germline lookup yields CDR1 DFQATT and CDR2 SNEGSKA (reference sequence). The CDR3 DNA sequence: TGCAGTGCTCCGGGACAGGCGGGAGCTCACAATGAGCAGTTCTTC. Protein: CSAPGQAGAHNEQFF.

This clonotype was seen at least ten times. The rearrangement joins TRBV7-2 to TRBJ2-3, with D perhaps being TRBD1 or TRBD2 (5 bases each). The CDR3 covers 14 residues. V was cut by 8 bases and J by 1 base, with 13 bases left in between. CDR1 is SGHTA, CDR2 FQGNSA, per germline. The CDR3 DNA reads as TGTGCCAGCGGAAAGGGACCAGGCACAGATACGCAGTATTTT. It yields the protein CASGKGPGTDTQYF.

This chain joins TRBV7-2 and TRBJ2-1; 12 nucleotides line up with TRBD2. V lost 10 bases, J lost 9 bases, and 13 bases stayed unmatched. The germline gives CDR1 SGHTA, CDR2 FQGNSA. The length of the CDR3 is 15 residues. Written as DNA, the CDR3 is TGTGCCACCAGACCCTGGACTAGCGGGGATACTGAGCAGTTCTTC. Translating it yields CATRPWTSGDTEQFF.

The rearrangement joins TRBV20-1 to TRBJ2-3; D may correspond to TRBD1 or TRBD2 (5 bases each). This CDR3 spans 15 amino acids. From germline, CDR1 is DFQATT and CDR2 SNEGSKA (reference sequence). V dropped 0 bases and J dropped 2 bases, with 12 bases sitting between them. CDR3 coding DNA: TGCAGTGCTAGAGATCGTAGAGGGGCCACAGATACGCAGTATTTT. Translated, it gives CSARDRRGATDTQYF.

This clonotype was seen once. V gene TRBV7-2 combines with J gene TRBJ2-1; tentative D call: TRBD1 (5 bases). Germline-derived CDR1 and CDR2 are SGHTA and FQGNSA. This CDR3 is built from 15 residues. Deletions cut 5 bases from V and 6 bases from J, with 17 bases between. The CDR3 region is CASSADSSYGNEQFF. In DNA, the CDR3 is TGTGCCAGCAGCGCCGACAGCTCCTACGGCAATGAGCAGTTCTTC.

The V call is TRBV19, the J call TRBJ1-1; perhaps TRBD1 as D (6 bases). Germline V gene data show CDR1 as LNHDA and CDR2 as SQIVND (reference sequence). The V gene lost 4 bases and the J gene lost 3 bases, with 9 bases spanning the gap. The CDR3 runs to 13 residues. The chain's CDR3 is CASSKGGYTEAFF. As DNA, the CDR3 is TGTGCCAGTAGTAAGGGGGGATACACTGAAGCTTTCTTT.

The CDR3 bases are TGTGCCAGCAGCAAATATCAGGCGAGCTCTGGGCAGTACTTC. Protein sequence: CASSKYQASSGQYF. The chain has TRBV21-1 and TRBJ2-7. TRBV21-1 is marked as a pseudogene. The CDR3 consists of 14 residues.

This clonotype was detected only a few times. This chain connects TRBV5-1 to TRBJ2-6; D is unclear. The CDR3 consists of 18 residues. Germline assignment: CDR1 SGHRS and CDR2 YFSETQ. The V end was cut by 5 bases, the J end by 0 bases, with 18 bases between. The CDR3 loop is CASSPLPILFSGANVLTF. In DNA form, the CDR3 reads TGCGCCAGCAGTCCCCTCCCAATTCTCTTCTCTGGGGCCAACGTCCTGACTTTC.

The CDR3 DNA follows: TGTGCCAGCAGTCCGCCGGGGCCTCCGAGCAATCAGCCCCAGCATTTT. The encoded protein is CASSPPGPPSNQPQHF. The chain employs TRBV12-3 or TRBV12-4 and TRBJ1-5; D may be TRBD1 (5 bases). There are 16 residues in the CDR3. Trimming took off 5 bases at V and 1 base at J, with 15 bases between the two ends.

This clonotype was observed a few times. The V call is TRBV9, the J call TRBJ2-1, with TRBD2 identical over 9 bases. The CDR3 loop spans 18 amino acids. Germline CDR1 SGDLS, CDR2 YYNGEE. Losses at the gene ends were 1 base for V and 0 bases for J; bases not matched to a gene: 8. CDR3 in DNA: TGTGCCAGCAGCGTAACGCGGCTAGCGGGACCCTCCTACAATGAGCAGTTCTTC. Translated, it gives CASSVTRLAGPSYNEQFF.

Notes on this clonotype: Sequence at one end of the junction differs from germline and may be a read error. The genes are TRBV5-5 and TRBJ2-7; TRBD2 aligns across 12 bases. There are 17 residues in the CDR3. Germline V gene sequence: CDR1 SGHKS, CDR2 YYEKEE (reference sequence). The CDR3 spells CASSLARTSGVSYEQYF. DNA of the CDR3: TGTGCCAGCAGCTTGGCCAGGACTAGCGGGGTATCCTACGAACAGTACTTC.